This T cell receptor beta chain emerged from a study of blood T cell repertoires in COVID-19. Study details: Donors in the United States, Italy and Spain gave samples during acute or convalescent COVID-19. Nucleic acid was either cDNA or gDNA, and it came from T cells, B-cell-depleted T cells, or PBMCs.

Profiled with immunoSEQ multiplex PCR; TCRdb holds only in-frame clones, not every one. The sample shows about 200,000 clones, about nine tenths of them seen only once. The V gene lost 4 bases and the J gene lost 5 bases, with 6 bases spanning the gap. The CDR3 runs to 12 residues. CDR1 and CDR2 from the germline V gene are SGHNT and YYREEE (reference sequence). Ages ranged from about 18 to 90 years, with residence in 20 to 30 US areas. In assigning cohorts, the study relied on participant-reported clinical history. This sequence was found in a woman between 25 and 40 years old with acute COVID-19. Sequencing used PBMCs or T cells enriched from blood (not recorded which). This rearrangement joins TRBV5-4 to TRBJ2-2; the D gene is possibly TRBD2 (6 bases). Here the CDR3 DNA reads TGTGCCAGCAGCCGGGGGACCGGGGAGCTGTTTTTT. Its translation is CASSRGTGELFF. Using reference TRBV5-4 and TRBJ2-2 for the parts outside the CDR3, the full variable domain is ETGVTQSPTHLIKTRGQQVTLRCSSQSGHNTVSWYQQALGQGPQFIFQYYREEENGRGNFPPRFSGLQFPNYSSELNVNALELDDSALYLCASSRGTGELFFGEGSRLTVL.